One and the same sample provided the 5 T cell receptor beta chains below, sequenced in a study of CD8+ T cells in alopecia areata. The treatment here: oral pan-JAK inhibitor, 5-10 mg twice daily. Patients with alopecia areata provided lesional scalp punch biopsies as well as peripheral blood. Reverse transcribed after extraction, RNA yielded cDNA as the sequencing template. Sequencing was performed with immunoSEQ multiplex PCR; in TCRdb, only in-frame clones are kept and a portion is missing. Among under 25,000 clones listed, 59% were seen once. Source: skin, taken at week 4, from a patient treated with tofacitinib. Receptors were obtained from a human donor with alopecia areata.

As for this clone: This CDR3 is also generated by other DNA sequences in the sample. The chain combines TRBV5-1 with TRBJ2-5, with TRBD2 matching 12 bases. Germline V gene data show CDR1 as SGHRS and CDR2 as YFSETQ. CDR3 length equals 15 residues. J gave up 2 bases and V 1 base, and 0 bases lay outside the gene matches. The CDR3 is CASSLTSGGQETQYF. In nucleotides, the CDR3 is TGCGCCAGCAGCTTGACTAGCGGGGGGCAAGAGACCCAGTACTTC.

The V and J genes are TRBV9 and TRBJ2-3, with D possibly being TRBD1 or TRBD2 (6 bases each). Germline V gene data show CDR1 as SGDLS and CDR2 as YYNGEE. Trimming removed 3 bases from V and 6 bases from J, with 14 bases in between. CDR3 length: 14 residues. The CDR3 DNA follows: TGTGCCAGCAGCGCCTCGGGGGCAATGGATACGCAGTATTTT. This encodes CASSASGAMDTQYF.

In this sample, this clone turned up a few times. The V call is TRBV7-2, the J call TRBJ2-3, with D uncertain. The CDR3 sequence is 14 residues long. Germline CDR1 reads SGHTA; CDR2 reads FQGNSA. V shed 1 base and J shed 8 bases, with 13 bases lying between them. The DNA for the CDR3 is TGTGCCAGCAGCTTAGGTGGAAATAGGGCTACGCAGTATTTT. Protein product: CASSLGGNRATQYF.

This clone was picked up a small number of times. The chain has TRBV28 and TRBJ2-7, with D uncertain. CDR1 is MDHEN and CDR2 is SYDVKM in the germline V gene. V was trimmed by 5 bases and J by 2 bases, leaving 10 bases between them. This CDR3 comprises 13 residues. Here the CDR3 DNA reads TGTGCCAGCAGTCCTCCGGGCGCCTACGAGCAGTACTTC. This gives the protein CASSPPGAYEQYF.

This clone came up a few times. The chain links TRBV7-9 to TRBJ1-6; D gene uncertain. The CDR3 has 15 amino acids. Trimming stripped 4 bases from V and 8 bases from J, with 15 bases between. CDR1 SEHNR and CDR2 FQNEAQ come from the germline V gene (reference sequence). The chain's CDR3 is CASSSRTVADSPLHF. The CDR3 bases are TGTGCCAGCAGCTCGCGTACGGTAGCGGATTCACCCCTCCACTTT.